This T cell receptor (beta chain) was recorded in a study of OX40 agonist ivuxolimab in advanced cancers. About the study: Therapy given before enrollment (anti-PD-1, anti-PD-L1 or anti-CTLA-4) was allowed, and 40% had some.

Germline V lookup: CDR1 SGHTS, CDR2 YDEGEE. The CDR3 totals 16 residues. V lost 4 bases and J lost 0; bases outside the gene matches: 3. This table comes from immunoSEQ multiplex PCR, and its TCRdb copy is limited to in-frame clones, with some not included. Among about 46,000 clones listed, around 82% were seen once. Note on this clone: Its specificity is unknown.

Broader study findings: The study found that CD8+ T cells averaged more expanded clones than CD4+.

Sequences were derived from CD4+ or CD8+ T cells sorted from blood, sampled in a trial of the OX40 agonist ivuxolimab. This chain joins TRBV5-8 and TRBJ1-4; 10 bases map to TRBD1. The sequence was collected from an adult with an advanced solid tumor such as melanoma, head and neck, liver or kidney cancer. CDR3 bases: TGTGCCAGCAGCGGGACAGGGGCTGCAACTAATGAAAAACTGTTTTTT. Protein: CASSGTGAATNEKLFF.